These T cell receptor beta chains were read from a single sample in a study of cytomegalovirus exposure and HLA in healthy donors. Libraries were prepared by immunoSEQ multiplex PCR; TCRdb keeps only in-frame clonotypes and omits some of them. The repertoire has roughly 130,000 clones, roughly 79% of them found once; the top ten carry approximately 1.7%. The sample comprised PBMCs. Receptors were obtained from a woman in her thirties or forties in good health and CMV-seronegative. CDR3s include the opening cysteine and the closing phenylalanine or tryptophan. The order of the fields is J gene, clone size, D gene, V gene, CDR3 protein, CDR3 DNA. D genes are given only for firm matches. Clone size is not always given. Where it is, it says once, few, many or a class for expanded clones.

>TRBJ2-2|.|TRBD1|TRBV2
CASRGDRRESNTGELFF
TGTGCCAGCAGGGGGGACAGACGCGAATCGAACACCGGGGAGCTGTTTTTT
>TRBJ2-5|.|TRBD1|TRBV19
CASSIEFTGQGQETQYF
TGTGCCAGTAGTATCGAATTTACGGGACAGGGACAAGAGACCCAGTACTTC
>TRBJ2-1|.|.|TRBV5-8
CASSQTRGNSNEQFF
TGTGCCAGCAGCCAGACCCGAGGAAACTCCAATGAGCAGTTCTTC
>TRBJ2-7|.|TRBD1|TRBV7-9
CASSLDRGEQYF
TGTGCCAGCAGCTTGGACAGGGGCGAGCAGTACTTC
>TRBJ1-1|.|.|TRBV5-1
CASSSVATSTEAFF
TGCGCCAGCAGCTCGGTGGCCACTAGTACTGAAGCTTTCTTT
>TRBJ1-2|few|TRBD1|TRBV27
CASSPYPGGQGVDGYTF
TGTGCCAGCAGTCCATACCCGGGGGGACAGGGGGTGGATGGCTACACCTTC
>TRBJ2-2|.|.|TRBV15
CATSRDRWVEGAPGELFF
TGTGCCACCAGCAGAGATAGATGGGTGGAGGGGGCCCCCGGGGAGCTGTTTTTT
>TRBJ1-1|.|.|TRBV20-1
CSAPDSEAFF
TGCAGTGCCCCAGACAGTGAAGCTTTCTTT
>TRBJ1-2|few|TRBD1|TRBV18
CASSPGQGHGYTF
TGTGCCAGCTCACCGGGACAGGGCCATGGCTACACCTTC
>TRBJ2-3|.|.|TRBV5-4
CASSFGGGTDTQYF
TGTGCCAGCAGCTTTGGCGGGGGCACAGATACGCAGTATTTT
>TRBJ2-7|few|TRBD2|TRBV7-9
CASSPGGASGRLSSYEQYF
TGTGCCAGCAGCCCGGGGGGGGCTAGCGGGAGGCTTAGCTCCTACGAGCAGTACTTC
>TRBJ1-1|.|.|TRBV5-6
CASSQLGNTEAFF
TGTGCCAGCAGCCAGCTAGGGAACACTGAAGCTTTCTTT